One sample yielded the 26 T cell receptor beta chains listed below, sequenced in a study of blood T cell repertoires in COVID-19. TCRdb's table, derived via immunoSEQ multiplex PCR, lists solely in-frame clones and lacks some. The sample includes 40,000 to 50,000 clones, about 88% of them seen just once. The source material was peripheral blood. Receptors originate from a human donor in a cohort sampled during active COVID-19.

This clone was detected once. This chain uses TRBV19 with TRBJ1-3, with TRBD1 matching over 7 bases. The V gene's germline CDR1 is LNHDA and CDR2 SQIVND (reference sequence). The CDR3 consists of 14 residues. V gave up 5 bases and J gave up 4 bases; unmatched junction bases: 5. CDR3 region: CASSLRTGGNTIYF. The DNA of the CDR3 is TGTGCCAGTAGTCTCAGGACAGGCGGAAACACCATATATTTT.

V usage is TRBV5-1 and J usage is TRBJ1-2; unclear D gene. The CDR3 length is 13 residues. Per germline, CDR1 SGHRS and CDR2 YFSETQ. Trimming left V 0 bases short and J 14 bases short, with 17 bases between. The CDR3 DNA reads TGCGCCAGCAGCTTGGACGGTCTCGATGGTCGAACCTTC. Translated: CASSLDGLDGRTF.

J is TRBJ1-3 and V is TRBV18; weak D call: TRBD1 (6 bases). The germline V and J ends were trimmed by 3 bases and 0 bases, with 12 bases remaining between them. Germline values: CDR1 KGHSH, CDR2 LQKENI. This CDR3 has 16 residues. The CDR3 loop is CASSPSADSSGNTIYF. CDR3 sequence (DNA): TGTGCCAGCTCACCCTCGGCGGACAGCTCTGGAAACACCATATATTTT.

DNA of the CDR3: TGTGCCAGCAGTTTATATGGCCCTTACTATGGCTACACCTTC. Its protein is CASSLYGPYYGYTF. The rearrangement uses TRBV27 and TRBJ1-2; D remains unclear. The CDR3 is made up of 14 amino acids. The germline V gene has CDR1 MNHEY and CDR2 SMNVEV (reference sequence). V lost 1 base, J lost 3 bases, and 9 bases lay in between.

The rearrangement links TRBV15 to TRBJ1-2, with a possible D match to TRBD1 (5 bases). This CDR3 has 18 residues. Germline values: CDR1 LNHNV, CDR2 YYDKDF (reference sequence). The ends were cut back, 0 bases at V and 5 bases at J, with 22 bases in the middle. This chain's CDR3 is CATSRETWSVGGEYGYTF. The CDR3 coding sequence is TGTGCCACCAGCAGAGAAACCTGGAGTGTGGGGGGGGAGTATGGCTACACCTTC.

The CDR3 sequence: CSVLPTGKTYNEQFF. The CDR3 nucleotides read TGCAGCGTCTTGCCGACAGGGAAAACCTACAATGAGCAGTTCTTC. The chain has TRBV29-1 and TRBJ2-1; 7 bases align to TRBD1. Germline CDR1 reads SQVTM; CDR2 reads ANQGSEA. This CDR3 region has 15 residues. The V segment lost 6 bases and the J segment 2 bases; nucleotides outside the gene matches: 10.

The chain joins TRBV7-8 to TRBJ2-2; 7 nucleotides align to TRBD1. The CDR3 covers 15 residues. Unmatched junction bases numbered 8, after V lost 5 bases and J lost 5 bases. Germline loops: CDR1 SGHVS, CDR2 FQNEAQ. CDR3 residues: CASSALDRPTGELFF. In nucleotides, the CDR3 is TGTGCCAGCAGCGCCCTGGACAGGCCTACCGGGGAGCTGTTTTTT.

The chain uses TRBV5-1 and TRBJ2-7; 8 bases match TRBD2. Germline loops: CDR1 SGHRS, CDR2 YFSETQ. CDR3 size: 15 residues. Trimming cost V 0 bases and J 5 bases; bases outside gene matches: 7. The chain's CDR3 is CASSLVLDSGDEQYF. The DNA for the CDR3 is TGCGCCAGCAGCTTGGTTTTAGATAGCGGGGACGAGCAGTACTTC.

V usage is TRBV5-5 and J usage is TRBJ2-5; 7 bases are a match to TRBD1. The trim removed 4 bases at V and 4 bases at J, leaving 4 bases unmatched. This CDR3 has 13 amino acids. CDR1 and CDR2 from the germline V gene are SGHKS and YYEKEE (reference sequence). CDR3 DNA sequence: TGTGCCAGCAGCCAAGGGGGCACAGAGACCCAGTACTTC. Translated, it gives CASSQGGTETQYF.

V gene TRBV6-5 combines with J gene TRBJ2-2; 9 nucleotides agree with TRBD2. The CDR3 length is 15 residues. Germline values: CDR1 MNHEY, CDR2 SVGAGI. Trimming cost V 5 bases and J 5 bases; bases outside gene matches: 6. In DNA form, the CDR3 reads TGTGCCAGCAGTCAGCGGGGGGTTGTGACCGGGGAGCTGTTTTTT. This codes for CASSQRGVVTGELFF.

The chain is built from TRBV5-5 and TRBJ2-7; D remains unclear. The CDR3 sequence is 11 residues long. Germline lookup yields CDR1 SGHKS and CDR2 YYEKEE (reference sequence). Trimming left V 4 bases short and J 6 bases short, with 8 bases between. In DNA form, the CDR3 reads TGTGCCAGCAGCCTAAGGAGCGAGCAGTACTTC. Amino acids: CASSLRSEQYF.

The table lists this clone with a few counts. The rearrangement links TRBV7-9 to TRBJ1-6; the D is unclear. Trimming removed 2 bases at V and 11 bases at J, with 16 bases between. The germline gives CDR1 SEHNR, CDR2 FQNEAQ (reference sequence). The CDR3 covers 15 residues. The CDR3 DNA reads as TGTGCCAGCAGCTTAAGCCCCGGACTTGGGGCACCCCTCCACTTT. This encodes CASSLSPGLGAPLHF. Full variable domain (rest looked up from reference TRBV7-9 and TRBJ1-6): DTGVSQNPRHKITKRGQNVTFRCDPISEHNRLYWYRQTLGQGPEFLTYFQNEAQLEKSRLLSDRFSAERPKGSFSTLEIQRTEQGDSAMYLCASSLSPGLGAPLHFGNGTRLTVT.

The chain links TRBV12-3 or TRBV12-4 to TRBJ2-5, with D hard to call. With 5 bases removed from V and 2 bases from J, the gap between germline ends came to 3 bases. The CDR3 runs 11 residues. CDR3 DNA sequence: TGTGCCAGCAGTCGGCAAGAGACCCAGTACTTC. Protein sequence: CASSRQETQYF.

The V call is TRBV4-1, the J call TRBJ2-2; possible D gene TRBD1, 5 bases. Germline V gives CDR1 MGHRA, CDR2 YSYEKL. V gave up 4 bases and J gave up 6 bases, with 12 bases separating them. The CDR3 runs 14 residues. CDR3 region: CASSLRQGAGELFF. The CDR3 DNA sequence: TGCGCCAGCAGCCTAAGACAAGGGGCCGGGGAGCTGTTTTTT.

The rearrangement links TRBV7-9 to TRBJ1-4; TRBD1 agrees at 8 bases. The CDR3 has 16 amino acids. The junction had 7 bases not matched to a gene; V was cut back by 4 bases and J by 3 bases. Germline V CDR1 and CDR2: SEHNR, FQNEAQ (reference sequence). CDR3 in amino acids: CASSYRQGTSNEKLFF. The CDR3 nucleotides read TGTGCCAGCAGCTACCGACAGGGGACGTCTAATGAAAAACTGTTTTTT. The variable domain in full, with the rest retrieved from reference TRBV7-9 and TRBJ1-4, is DTGVSQNPRHKITKRGQNVTFRCDPISEHNRLYWYRQTLGQGPEFLTYFQNEAQLEKSRLLSDRFSAERPKGSFSTLEIQRTEQGDSAMYLCASSYRQGTSNEKLFFGSGTQLSVL.

The chain employs TRBV5-5 and TRBJ1-1; 7 nucleotides align to TRBD1. The junction had 8 bases not matched to a gene; V was cut back by 4 bases and J by 5 bases. This CDR3 comprises 14 residues. Germline V gene data show CDR1 as SGHKS and CDR2 as YYEKEE (reference sequence). CDR3 sequence (DNA): TGTGCCAGCAGCGACCGGGACAGAAGGACTGAAGCTTTCTTT. This gives the protein CASSDRDRRTEAFF.

The chain's CDR3 is CASSQETYRASGELFF. DNA of the CDR3: TGCGCCAGCAGCCAGGAAACGTACAGGGCCTCCGGGGAGCTGTTTTTT. The chain recombines TRBV4-1 with TRBJ2-2; TRBD1 is a possible D gene (6 bases). V lost 3 bases and J lost 6, with 17 bases in between. The CDR3 runs to 16 residues. Germline V lookup: CDR1 MGHRA, CDR2 YSYEKL.

The chain is built from TRBV29-1 and TRBJ2-7; perhaps TRBD1 as D (5 bases). Trimming stripped 5 bases from V and 0 bases from J, with 8 bases between. This CDR3 contains 12 residues. Per the germline V gene, CDR1 is SQVTM and CDR2 is ANQGSEA. This CDR3 is CSVIQGSYEQYF. In nucleotides, the CDR3 is TGCAGCGTTATTCAGGGCTCCTACGAGCAGTACTTC.

This clone has more than one count but fewer than ten. V is TRBV24-1 and J is TRBJ2-2, with 7 bases that match TRBD1. Looked up from germline, CDR1 is KGHDR and CDR2 is SFDVKD. V lost 5 bases, J lost 1 base, and 3 bases stayed unmatched. CDR3 length equals 15 residues. Here the CDR3 reads CATSGRTGNTGELFF. DNA of the CDR3: TGTGCCACCAGTGGACGGACAGGGAACACCGGGGAGCTGTTTTTT.

The CDR3 loop is CASRTEGDTEAFF. The CDR3 bases are TGCGCCAGCCGGACAGAAGGGGACACTGAAGCTTTCTTT. The rearrangement joins TRBV5-1 to TRBJ1-1, with a weak D call TRBD1 (6 bases). The V gene lost 7 bases and the J gene lost 3 bases, with 13 bases spanning the gap. Looked up from germline, CDR1 is SGHRS and CDR2 is YFSETQ. This CDR3 has 13 amino acids.

The chain combines TRBV6-5 with TRBJ2-7; 8 bases match TRBD1. V dropped 6 bases and J dropped 2; count of bases not matched to a gene: 6. Per germline, CDR1 MNHEY and CDR2 SVGAGI. The CDR3 runs to 14 residues. The CDR3 DNA is TGTGCCAGCAGAGCAGACAGGGGAGCCTACGAGCAGTACTTC. Translated, it gives CASRADRGAYEQYF.

This clone was seen only once. CDR3 in DNA: TGCGCCAGCAGCGAGACTAGCGGTAGGAACACCGGGGAGCTGTTTTTT. It codes for CASSETSGRNTGELFF. The chain uses TRBV5-1 and TRBJ2-2; 9 nucleotides align to TRBD2. Germline CDR1 and CDR2: SGHRS and YFSETQ. Trimming cost V 4 bases and J 1 base; bases outside gene matches: 5. The CDR3 consists of 16 residues.

V is TRBV3-1 (or the pseudogene TRBV3-2) and J is TRBJ2-1; D is possibly TRBD1 (6 bases). This CDR3 is 13 amino acids long. CDR1 and CDR2 from the germline V gene are LGHDT and YNNKEL (reference sequence). Trimming cost V 4 bases and J 9 bases, with 13 bases left between them. CDR3 bases: TGTGCCAGCAGCCTTATACAGGGCTTTGAGCAGTTCTTC. It is translated as CASSLIQGFEQFF.

The V call is TRBV6-5, the J call TRBJ2-7; D is undetermined. The CDR3 is 15 residues long. The V end was cut by 0 bases, the J end by 0 bases, with 9 bases between. Germline V gene data show CDR1 as MNHEY and CDR2 as SVGAGI. The CDR3 bases are TGTGCCAGCAGTTACTCGTTTACCAGCTCCTACGAGCAGTACTTC. It translates to CASSYSFTSSYEQYF.

J is TRBJ1-4 and V is TRBV3-1 (or the pseudogene TRBV3-2); 7 bases are shared with TRBD1. Germline-derived CDR1 and CDR2 are LGHDT and YNNKEL (reference sequence). The CDR3 is 15 amino acids. J lost 4 bases, V lost 7 bases, and 9 bases had no gene match. Here the CDR3 DNA reads TGTGCCAGCACCAAAACACAGGGGTTTAATGAAAAACTGTTTTTT. This codes for CASTKTQGFNEKLFF.

The chain recombines TRBV7-9 with TRBJ1-1, with 11 bases that match TRBD1. CDR1 SEHNR and CDR2 FQNEAQ come from the germline V gene (reference sequence). The junction had 1 base not matched to a gene; V was cut back by 5 bases and J by 11 bases. The CDR3 totals 11 residues. In DNA form, the CDR3 reads TGTGCCAGCAGCCGGGACAGGGGGGCTTTCTTT. This sequence encodes CASSRDRGAFF.